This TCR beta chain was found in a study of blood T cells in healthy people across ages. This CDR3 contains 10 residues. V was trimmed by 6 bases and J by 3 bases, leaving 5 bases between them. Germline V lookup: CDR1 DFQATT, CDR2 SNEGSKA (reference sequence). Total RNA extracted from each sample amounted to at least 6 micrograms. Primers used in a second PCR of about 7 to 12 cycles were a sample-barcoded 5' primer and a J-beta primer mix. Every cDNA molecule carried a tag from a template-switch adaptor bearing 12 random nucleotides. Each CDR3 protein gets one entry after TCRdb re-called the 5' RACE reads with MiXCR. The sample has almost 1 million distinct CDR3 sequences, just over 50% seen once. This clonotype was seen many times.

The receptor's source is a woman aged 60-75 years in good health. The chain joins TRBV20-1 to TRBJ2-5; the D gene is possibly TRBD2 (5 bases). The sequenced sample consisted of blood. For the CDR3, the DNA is TGCAGTGCCGGGGAAGAGACCCAGTACTTC. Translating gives CSAGEETQYF.